The source of this TCR beta chain is a study of blood T cells in healthy people across ages. General observations from the study: Per million T cells, TCR beta diversity dropped roughly linearly as age increased. Estimates of total diversity, which came from one million sequenced T cells, were considered to be underestimates.

The sample holds a few counts of this clonotype. Its antigen is currently unknown. Together with a sample-barcoded 5' primer, a J-beta primer mix was included in a second PCR lasting about 7 to 11 cycles. Every molecule of cDNA carried a tag from a template-switch adaptor with 12 random nucleotides. TCRdb redid the calling of the 5' RACE reads with MiXCR, one entry per CDR3 protein. The data contain under 2 million distinct CDR3 sequences, about 31% of them singletons. Germline V lookup: CDR1 DFQATT, CDR2 SNEGSKA (reference sequence). CDR3 length: 14 amino acids. The sample consisted of blood. This receptor was taken from a young woman in good health. V and J are TRBV20-1 and TRBJ2-4; D might be TRBD1 or TRBD2, each matching 7 bases. The J call could be wrong; TRBJ2-7 is a better fit for the DNA end. The CDR3 nucleotides are TGCAGTGCCGTTCGGGGGGACAGTGCTGGCGAGCAGTACTTC. Residues: CSAVRGDSAGEQYF.